Listed below are T cell receptor beta chains from one sample, sequenced in a study of blood T cell repertoires in COVID-19. Libraries were prepared by immunoSEQ multiplex PCR; TCRdb keeps only in-frame clonotypes and omits some of them. Of 130,000 to 150,000 clones listed, around 80% are singletons. Input material: peripheral blood. The receptor set was obtained from an elderly woman in a cohort sampled during active or convalescent COVID-19. Both conserved end residues are part of each CDR3. The D gene is left open where the match is weak. The listing skips clone size in some rows; elsewhere it reads once, few, many or a size class.

J: TRBJ1-2; D: TRBD1; length: 13; V: TRBV11-2; size: .; DNA: TGTGCCAGCAGCCCAACAGGGGAGGATGGCTACACCTTC; CDR3: CASSPTGEDGYTF
J: TRBJ2-2; D: TRBD2; length: 15; V: TRBV5-4; size: once; DNA: TGTGCCAGCAGCTTGGGCGGGGGGCGAACCGGGGAGCTGTTTTTT; CDR3: CASSLGGGRTGELFF
J: TRBJ2-2; D: TRBD2; length: 14; V: TRBV15; size: .; DNA: TGTGCCACCAGCGGGACTAGCGGTTTCGGGGAGCTGTTTTTT; CDR3: CATSGTSGFGELFF
J: TRBJ1-5; D: TRBD1; length: 18; V: TRBV7-8; size: .; DNA: TGTGCCAGCAGCTTAGGGGGTCAGGGGGTTTTGAGCAATCAGCCCCAGCATTTT; CDR3: CASSLGGQGVLSNQPQHF
J: TRBJ2-1; D: .; length: 14; V: TRBV7-2; size: .; DNA: TGTGCCAGCAGCTTAGTGGCGGTGGTGGGTGAGCAGTTCTTC; CDR3: CASSLVAVVGEQFF
J: TRBJ1-4; D: .; length: 15; V: TRBV21-1; size: once; DNA: TGTGCCAGCAGCCAACCGTTAGACAGGGACGAAAAACTGTTTTTT; CDR3: CASSQPLDRDEKLFF
J: TRBJ1-2; D: .; length: 11; V: TRBV7-9; size: .; DNA: TGTGCCAGCAGCACAAACTATGGCTACACCTTC; CDR3: CASSTNYGYTF
J: TRBJ1-2; D: .; length: 14; V: TRBV2; size: .; DNA: TGTGCCAGCAGGGCCGGGAGCGCTAACTATGGCTACACCTTC; CDR3: CASRAGSANYGYTF
J: TRBJ2-2; D: TRBD1; length: 16; V: TRBV14; size: .; DNA: TGTGCCAGCAGCCAAGAATGGACAGGGTTCCCCGGGGAGCTGTTTTTT; CDR3: CASSQEWTGFPGELFF
J: TRBJ2-2; D: TRBD2; length: 15; V: TRBV6-6; size: .; DNA: TGTGCCAGCACCGTGGGACTAGCGGGGACCGGGGAGCTGTTTTTT; CDR3: CASTVGLAGTGELFF
J: TRBJ1-5; D: .; length: 12; V: TRBV5-6; size: .; DNA: TGTGCCAGCAGTCTCGTCAATCAGCCCCAGCATTTT; CDR3: CASSLVNQPQHF
J: TRBJ1-2; D: .; length: 13; V: TRBV6-5; size: .; DNA: TGTGCCAGCAGTCGTGATTTAATCGGGGGCTACACCTTC; CDR3: CASSRDLIGGYTF
J: TRBJ2-5; D: TRBD2; length: 15; V: TRBV6-5; size: .; DNA: TGTGCCAGCAGCTACCGGGGCGGGGGGCGCGAGACCCAGTACTTC; CDR3: CASSYRGGGRETQYF
J: TRBJ2-3; D: TRBD2; length: 15; V: TRBV7-3; size: .; DNA: TGTGCCAGCAGCCTGCAGCGGGGGGGCACAGATACGCAGTATTTT; CDR3: CASSLQRGGTDTQYF
J: TRBJ1-1; D: .; length: 13; V: TRBV5-5; size: .; DNA: TGTGCCAGCGTCTTTAGTCGAGGCACTGAAGCTTTCTTT; CDR3: CASVFSRGTEAFF
J: TRBJ2-1; D: .; length: 13; V: TRBV29-1; size: .; DNA: TGCAGCGTTGTTCGGGGGAACTACAATGAGCAGTTCTTC; CDR3: CSVVRGNYNEQFF
J: TRBJ2-7; D: .; length: 13; V: TRBV2; size: .; DNA: TGTGCCAGCAGTGACGACAATTCCTACGAGCAGTACTTC; CDR3: CASSDDNSYEQYF
J: TRBJ2-3; D: .; length: 13; V: TRBV7-9; size: once; DNA: TGTGCCAGCGGGCGCTATAGCACAGATACGCAGTATTTT; CDR3: CASGRYSTDTQYF
J: TRBJ1-1; D: TRBD1; length: 13; V: TRBV11-2; size: .; DNA: TGTGCCAGCTTTAGGGACAGGAACACTGAAGCTTTCTTT; CDR3: CASFRDRNTEAFF
J: TRBJ1-3; D: TRBD1; length: 17; V: TRBV4-2; size: .; DNA: TGTGCCAGCAGCTCCCTCGGGACAGGGGGTTTCGGAAACACCATATATTTT; CDR3: CASSSLGTGGFGNTIYF
J: TRBJ1-4; D: .; length: 15; V: TRBV2; size: .; DNA: TGTGCCAGCAGTGTTCGGGCACTAGCGCCTGAAAAACTGTTTTTT; CDR3: CASSVRALAPEKLFF
J: TRBJ2-4; D: TRBD2; length: 16; V: TRBV11-2; size: .; DNA: TGTGCCAGCAGCTTAGGGGACTACTTAGCCAAAAACATTCAGTACTTC; CDR3: CASSLGDYLAKNIQYF
J: TRBJ1-1; D: TRBD1; length: 12; V: TRBV7-6; size: few; DNA: TGTGCCAGCAGCTCTACAGGGGTGAAAGCTTTCTTT; CDR3: CASSSTGVKAFF
J: TRBJ1-2; D: TRBD1; length: 14; V: TRBV6-2/TRBV6-3; size: few; DNA: TGTGCCAGCGGTTCCGGACAGGGAGGGATTGGCTACACCTTC; CDR3: CASGSGQGGIGYTF
J: TRBJ2-1; D: TRBD1; length: 13; V: TRBV3-1/TRBV3-2; size: .; DNA: TGTGCCAGCAGCTTGACAGGGGGCCGGGAGCAGTTCTTC; CDR3: CASSLTGGREQFF
J: TRBJ1-1; D: TRBD1; length: 14; V: TRBV7-2; size: .; DNA: TGTGCCAGCAGCTTAGTCATGGTTGGGACAGAACCTTTCTTT; CDR3: CASSLVMVGTEPFF
J: TRBJ1-4; D: .; length: 17; V: TRBV5-6; size: .; DNA: TGTGCCAGCAGCTTGATGGTCGTCGGTGCAACTAATGAAAAACTGTTTTTT; CDR3: CASSLMVVGATNEKLFF
J: TRBJ2-2; D: TRBD2; length: 17; V: TRBV4-1; size: .; DNA: TGCGCCAGCAGCCAAGATAGGGGACTAGCGGTCACCGGGGAGCTGTTTTTT; CDR3: CASSQDRGLAVTGELFF
J: TRBJ1-1; D: .; length: 12; V: TRBV6-1; size: .; DNA: TGTGCCAGCAGTGAGTGGACTTATGAAGCTTTCTTT; CDR3: CASSEWTYEAFF
J: TRBJ1-4; D: .; length: 14; V: TRBV19; size: .; DNA: TGTGCCAGTAGTAAGACACCAACTAATGAAAAACTGTTTTTT; CDR3: CASSKTPTNEKLFF
J: TRBJ1-2; D: .; length: 14; V: TRBV2; size: few; DNA: TGTGCCAGCAGTGAGACAAAACCGGCTTATGGCTACACCTTC; CDR3: CASSETKPAYGYTF
J: TRBJ2-3; D: TRBD2; length: 13; V: TRBV7-8; size: .; DNA: TGTGCCAGCAGCCCTGGGAGGGCAGATACGCAGTATTTT; CDR3: CASSPGRADTQYF
J: TRBJ2-3; D: .; length: 15; V: TRBV10-1; size: .; DNA: TGCGCCAGCAGAACCGACAGGTCCAGCACAGATACGCAGTATTTT; CDR3: CASRTDRSSTDTQYF
J: TRBJ2-3; D: .; length: 15; V: TRBV9; size: .; DNA: TGTGCCAGCAGCGTAGGCGGGATTAGCACAGATACGCAGTATTTT; CDR3: CASSVGGISTDTQYF
J: TRBJ2-6; D: .; length: 14; V: TRBV7-3; size: .; DNA: TGTGCCAGCAGCTTAATAGCGGGGGCCAACGTCCTGACTTTC; CDR3: CASSLIAGANVLTF
J: TRBJ2-2; D: TRBD2; length: 16; V: TRBV5-8; size: .; DNA: TGTGCCAGCTCACTAGCGGGGGGGCGCATGATCGGGGAGCTGTTTTTT; CDR3: CASSLAGGRMIGELFF
J: TRBJ1-2; D: .; length: 14; V: TRBV7-2; size: few; DNA: TGTGCCAGCAGCCCTTTTAGGCAGGGAAAAGGCTACACCTTC; CDR3: CASSPFRQGKGYTF
J: TRBJ1-5; D: TRBD1; length: 15; V: TRBV18; size: few; DNA: TGTGCCAGCTCATCGGGGACAGGAGGAAATCAGCCCCAGCATTTT; CDR3: CASSSGTGGNQPQHF
J: TRBJ2-2; D: TRBD1; length: 16; V: TRBV5-1; size: .; DNA: TGCGCCAGCAGCTATGGGGACAGGGGGCGTGCCGGGGAGCTGTTTTTT; CDR3: CASSYGDRGRAGELFF
J: TRBJ2-2; D: .; length: 17; V: TRBV7-9; size: .; DNA: TGTGCCAGCAGTTCAACCGCGGGCCGCATTATCACCGGGGAGCTGTTTTTT; CDR3: CASSSTAGRIITGELFF
J: TRBJ1-2; D: .; length: 18; V: TRBV9; size: .; DNA: TGTGCCAGCAGCGTAACCCCGAGTGACAGTTTCACTAACTATGGCTACACCTTC; CDR3: CASSVTPSDSFTNYGYTF
J: TRBJ2-5; D: .; length: 12; V: TRBV29-1; size: .; DNA: TGCAGCGGGGACGGGGGATGGGAGACCCAGTACTTC; CDR3: CSGDGGWETQYF
J: TRBJ1-2; D: .; length: 13; V: TRBV28; size: .; DNA: TGTGCCAGCCGGCGCGGAGCTAACTATGGCTACACCTTC; CDR3: CASRRGANYGYTF
J: TRBJ1-2; D: .; length: 15; V: TRBV6-5; size: few; DNA: TGTGCCAGCAGGACAACAGGGATCTTGAACTATGGCTACACCTTC; CDR3: CASRTTGILNYGYTF
J: TRBJ2-6; D: .; length: 17; V: TRBV7-3; size: .; DNA: TGTGCCAGCAGCCCGAGACAGGTTAGCTCTGGGGCCAACGTCCTGACTTTC; CDR3: CASSPRQVSSGANVLTF
J: TRBJ1-2; D: .; length: 11; V: TRBV2; size: .; DNA: TGTGCCAGCGGGGCCTTCTATGGCTACACCTTC; CDR3: CASGAFYGYTF
J: TRBJ2-7; D: .; length: 15; V: TRBV7-8; size: once; DNA: TGTGCCAGCAGTCGACAGACAGGCGGTTCCTACGAGCAGTACTTC; CDR3: CASSRQTGGSYEQYF
J: TRBJ1-3; D: .; length: 14; V: TRBV19; size: .; DNA: TGTGCCAGTAGTTTCGGAGCCTCTGGAAACACCATATATTTT; CDR3: CASSFGASGNTIYF
J: TRBJ2-2; D: .; length: 20; V: TRBV5-1; size: .; DNA: TGCGCCAGCAGCTTGGTAAGAGTTAGGCAGCCCGTGTTCGAACACCGGGGAGCTGTTTTT; CDR3: CASSLVRVRQPVFEHRGAVF
J: TRBJ1-5; D: .; length: 14; V: TRBV5-6; size: .; DNA: TGTGCCAGCAGCTTGGCCGGAGGGCTTCAGCCCCAGCATTTT; CDR3: CASSLAGGLQPQHF
J: TRBJ1-1; D: .; length: 17; V: TRBV24-1; size: .; DNA: TGTGCCACCAGTGACCAGGGGCCGTATTGGCCCACCACTGAAGCTTTCTTT; CDR3: CATSDQGPYWPTTEAFF
J: TRBJ2-5; D: .; length: 13; V: TRBV6-5; size: .; DNA: TGTGCCAGTACAGGGAAAGTCCAAGAGACCCAGTACTTC; CDR3: CASTGKVQETQYF